This TCR beta chain was sequenced for a study of blood T cell repertoires in COVID-19. Study overall: The study drew acute and convalescent COVID-19 samples from the United States, Italy and Spain.

Authors' analysis steps: Amplification of reference gene primers was used by the study to estimate nucleated cell counts. Sequencing was performed with immunoSEQ multiplex PCR; in TCRdb, only in-frame clones are kept and a portion is missing. V, J and clone size reflect that table, while D and trimming were determined from the DNA. The profile covers 30,000 to 45,000 clones, with 75% to 90% appearing a single time and 35% to 50% taken by the ten largest. Germline CDR1 reads SGDLS; CDR2 reads YYNGEE. Trimming stripped 4 bases from V and 14 bases from J, with 10 bases between. The CDR3 contains 10 residues.

This receptor was taken from a human donor in a cohort sampled during active or convalescent COVID-19. The donor label of this sample is uncertain. The rearrangement uses TRBV9 and TRBJ1-3; tentatively, D is TRBD1 (5 bases). Sequenced input: peripheral blood. This chain's CDR3 is CASSWRDLYF. The CDR3 nucleotides are TGTGCCAGCAGCTGGAGGGACCTATATTTT.